The T cell receptor (beta chain) under discussion was sequenced for a study of T cell responses to AZD1222 COVID-19 vaccine. Note on this clone: Its target is not known.

CDR1 and CDR2 from the germline V gene are SGHDT and YYEEEE. The J segment lost 8 bases and the V segment lost 6 bases, leaving 11 bases of the junction unmatched. The CDR3 totals 14 residues. Notes on the study in general: At baseline, seropositivity was found in only a handful of AZD1222 recipients. Repertoire sampling occurred only after the peak T cell response.

Assay: immunoSEQ multiplex PCR; the TCRdb copy retains only in-frame clones and omits some. The data hold about 76,000 clones, with 60% to 85% observed a single time. The chain combines TRBV5-6 with TRBJ2-1; 7 bases match TRBD1. The TCR originated in an adult who received the MenACWY meningococcal vaccine as a control. The sequenced sample was peripheral blood, obtained 28 days after the second dose of the MenACWY control vaccine. CDR3 DNA sequence: TGTGCCAGCACCTCCGACAGGGAAAGGCATGAGCAGTTCTTC. Translating gives CASTSDRERHEQFF.